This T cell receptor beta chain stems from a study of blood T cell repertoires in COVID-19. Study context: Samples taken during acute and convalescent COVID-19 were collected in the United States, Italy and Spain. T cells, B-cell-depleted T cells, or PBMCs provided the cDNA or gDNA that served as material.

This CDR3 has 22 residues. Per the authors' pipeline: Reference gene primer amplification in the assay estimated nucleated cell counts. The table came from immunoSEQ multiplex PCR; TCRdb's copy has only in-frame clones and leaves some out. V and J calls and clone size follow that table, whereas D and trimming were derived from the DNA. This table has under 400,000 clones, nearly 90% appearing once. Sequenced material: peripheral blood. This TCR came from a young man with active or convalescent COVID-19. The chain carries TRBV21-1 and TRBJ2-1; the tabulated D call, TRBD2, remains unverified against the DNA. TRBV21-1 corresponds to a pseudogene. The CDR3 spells CASSKGQGPHGLAGGPNNEQFF. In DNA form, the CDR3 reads TGTGCCAGCAGCAAGGGACAGGGCCCCCATGGACTAGCGGGAGGGCCAAACAATGAGCAGTTCTTC.